The rows below give T cell receptor beta chains drawn from one sample of a study of OX40 agonist ivuxolimab in advanced cancers. Produced via immunoSEQ multiplex PCR; TCRdb's table is partial and in-frame only. The sample consists of some 70,000 clones, around 86% of them appearing once. The sample was CD4+ or CD8+ T cells sorted from blood, taken in a trial of the OX40 agonist ivuxolimab. The receptors were gathered from an adult with an advanced solid tumor such as melanoma, head and neck, liver or kidney cancer. Both conserved end residues are part of each CDR3. The D gene is left open where the match is weak. Not all rows give a size; the values are once, few, many and, for expanded clones, a class.

CDR3: CAISPTGSSVKNAEAFF
DNA: TGTGCCATCAGCCCAACAGGATCCAGCGTTAAGAACGCTGAAGCTTTCTTT
J: TRBJ1-1
D: .
V: TRBV10-3
size: few

CDR3: CASSSVDKNYGYTF
DNA: TGTGCCAGCAGCTCCGTCGACAAGAACTATGGCTACACCTTC
J: TRBJ1-2
D: .
V: TRBV7-2
size: .

CDR3: CASSSEGAMFEGSPLHF
DNA: TGTGCCAGCAGTTCGGAGGGGGCAATGTTTGAGGGTTCACCCCTCCACTTT
J: TRBJ1-6
D: TRBD1
V: TRBV27
size: .

CDR3: CASRRDRGNSPLHF
DNA: TGTGCCAGCAGACGGGACAGGGGAAATTCACCCCTCCACTTT
J: TRBJ1-6
D: TRBD1
V: TRBV7-9
size: .

CDR3: CAISELSSGNTIYF
DNA: TGTGCCATCAGTGAGTTAAGCTCTGGAAACACCATATATTTT
J: TRBJ1-3
D: .
V: TRBV10-3
size: .

CDR3: CATSRDRGPQETQYF
DNA: TGTGCCACCAGCAGAGACCGGGGGCCCCAAGAGACCCAGTACTTC
J: TRBJ2-5
D: .
V: TRBV15
size: .

CDR3: CASSLWDRGQNEQFF
DNA: TGTGCCAGCAGCTTGTGGGACAGGGGGCAAAATGAGCAGTTCTTC
J: TRBJ2-1
D: TRBD1
V: TRBV7-2
size: .

CDR3: CASSPPDGSRIYGYTF
DNA: TGTGCCAGCTCACCCCCGGACGGATCCCGCATTTATGGCTACACCTTC
J: TRBJ1-2
D: .
V: TRBV18
size: .

CDR3: CASSQETASGANVLTF
DNA: TGTGCCAGCAGCCAAGAAACAGCCTCTGGGGCCAACGTCCTGACTTTC
J: TRBJ2-6
D: .
V: TRBV4-2
size: .

CDR3: CASSGQALNYGYTF
DNA: TGTGCCAGTAGTGGACAGGCGTTAAACTATGGCTACACCTTC
J: TRBJ1-2
D: TRBD1
V: TRBV19
size: .

CDR3: CASSVGVRVAETQYF
DNA: TGTGCCAGCAGCGTAGGTGTTAGGGTGGCCGAGACCCAGTACTTC
J: TRBJ2-5
D: .
V: TRBV9
size: .

CDR3: CASSVDGGNQPQHF
DNA: TGTGCCAGCAGCGTTGACGGTGGGAATCAGCCCCAGCATTTT
J: TRBJ1-5
D: .
V: TRBV9
size: few

CDR3: CASSPPGIYGYTF
DNA: TGTGCCAGCAGCCCTCCGGGGATCTATGGCTACACCTTC
J: TRBJ1-2
D: .
V: TRBV7-2
size: .

CDR3: CASSLFTDSSSGANVLTF
DNA: TGTGCCAGCAGCCTCTTTACAGATTCGTCCTCTGGGGCCAACGTCCTGACTTTC
J: TRBJ2-6
D: .
V: TRBV7-8
size: .

CDR3: CASRTPRDEQYF
DNA: TGTGCCAGCAGGACACCAAGGGACGAGCAGTACTTC
J: TRBJ2-7
D: .
V: TRBV28
size: .

CDR3: CASSRIGETQYF
DNA: TGTGCCAGCAGCCGGATCGGGGAGACCCAGTACTTC
J: TRBJ2-5
D: .
V: TRBV5-6
size: .

CDR3: CASIVGVGGEAFF
DNA: TGTGCCAGCATCGTGGGCGTTGGCGGTGAAGCTTTCTTT
J: TRBJ1-1
D: .
V: TRBV28
size: .

CDR3: CASSLGQGAFYEQYF
DNA: TGTGCCAGCAGCTTAGGACAGGGGGCGTTTTACGAGCAGTACTTC
J: TRBJ2-7
D: TRBD1
V: TRBV7-2
size: .

CDR3: CASSREGLAGGQEQFF
DNA: TGTGCCAGCAGCCGTGAGGGACTAGCGGGGGGGCAGGAGCAGTTCTTC
J: TRBJ2-1
D: TRBD2
V: TRBV7-2
size: .

CDR3: CASSLASRGTQGGELFF
DNA: TGTGCCAGCAGCTTAGCGTCTAGGGGGACGCAGGGCGGGGAGCTGTTTTTT
J: TRBJ2-2
D: .
V: TRBV11-3
size: .

CDR3: CASSAVTGIRDGYTF
DNA: TGTGCCAGCAGCGCGGTAACAGGGATCAGAGATGGCTACACCTTC
J: TRBJ1-2
D: .
V: TRBV7-2
size: .

CDR3: CASSLEEGLGTYEQYF
DNA: TGTGCCAGCAGTTTGGAGGAAGGGTTGGGGACCTACGAGCAGTACTTC
J: TRBJ2-7
D: .
V: TRBV28
size: .

CDR3: CASSVLVRANTGELFF
DNA: TGTGCCAGCAGCGTCCTGGTGAGGGCGAACACCGGGGAGCTGTTTTTT
J: TRBJ2-2
D: .
V: TRBV9
size: .

CDR3: CASSFTGGNTGELFF
DNA: TGTGCCAGCAGCTTTACAGGGGGGAACACCGGGGAGCTGTTTTTT
J: TRBJ2-2
D: TRBD1
V: TRBV5-4
size: .

CDR3: CASSLWGLNTEAFF
DNA: TGTGCCAGCAGCTTGTGGGGGTTGAACACTGAAGCTTTCTTT
J: TRBJ1-1
D: .
V: TRBV5-5
size: .

CDR3: CASSIGGETQYF
DNA: TGTGCCAGTAGTATAGGGGGAGAGACCCAGTACTTC
J: TRBJ2-5
D: .
V: TRBV19
size: .

CDR3: CASSLETSHSPLHF
DNA: TGTGCCAGCAGCTTAGAAACCAGCCATTCACCCCTCCACTTT
J: TRBJ1-6
D: .
V: TRBV11-1
size: .

CDR3: CASSIDSGQDYGYTF
DNA: TGTGCCAGTAGTATAGACTCTGGACAGGACTATGGCTACACCTTC
J: TRBJ1-2
D: TRBD1
V: TRBV19
size: .

CDR3: CASRPGTGLIYGYTF
DNA: TGTGCCAGCAGGCCCGGGACAGGGCTGATCTATGGCTACACCTTC
J: TRBJ1-2
D: TRBD1
V: TRBV5-6
size: .

CDR3: CASSPDGQAINQPQHF
DNA: TGTGCCAGCAGCCCAGATGGACAGGCGATTAATCAGCCCCAGCATTTT
J: TRBJ1-5
D: TRBD1
V: TRBV4-2
size: once

CDR3: CAGRTAAAGYTF
DNA: TGTGCCGGGAGGACGGCAGCGGCTGGCTACACCTTC
J: TRBJ1-2
D: .
V: TRBV19
size: .

CDR3: CASSPGSNAGNTIYF
DNA: TGCGCCAGCAGTCCTGGAAGCAACGCTGGAAACACCATATATTTT
J: TRBJ1-3
D: .
V: TRBV5-1
size: .

CDR3: CSASGQADTIYF
DNA: TGCAGCGCTTCGGGACAGGCGGACACCATATATTTT
J: TRBJ1-3
D: TRBD1
V: TRBV29-1
size: .

CDR3: CASSVGQGGTEAFF
DNA: TGTGCCAGTAGTGTCGGACAGGGAGGCACTGAAGCTTTCTTT
J: TRBJ1-1
D: TRBD1
V: TRBV19
size: .

CDR3: CAWSQFRQGSNTGELFF
DNA: TGTGCCTGGAGTCAATTCAGACAGGGATCGAACACCGGGGAGCTGTTTTTT
J: TRBJ2-2
D: TRBD1
V: TRBV30
size: .

CDR3: CASSQLSGGPYEQYF
DNA: TGCGCCAGCAGCCAGCTAAGCGGGGGGCCCTACGAGCAGTACTTC
J: TRBJ2-7
D: TRBD2
V: TRBV4-1
size: once

CDR3: CASSINRAYEQYF
DNA: TGCGCCAGCAGCATAAACAGAGCCTACGAGCAGTACTTC
J: TRBJ2-7
D: .
V: TRBV5-1
size: .

CDR3: CASGPPYLGTQYF
DNA: TGTGCTAGTGGCCCTCCCTACCTGGGGACCCAGTACTTC
J: TRBJ2-5
D: .
V: TRBV12-5
size: .

CDR3: CASSRDNGNEQFF
DNA: TGCGCCAGCAGCCGGGACAATGGCAATGAGCAGTTCTTC
J: TRBJ2-1
D: .
V: TRBV5-1
size: .

CDR3: CASSQEGGTGELFF
DNA: TGCGCCAGCAGCCAAGAGGGTGGCACCGGGGAGCTGTTTTTT
J: TRBJ2-2
D: .
V: TRBV4-3
size: once

CDR3: CASSENQPQHF
DNA: TGTGCCAGCAGTGAAAATCAGCCCCAGCATTTT
J: TRBJ1-5
D: .
V: TRBV6-1
size: .